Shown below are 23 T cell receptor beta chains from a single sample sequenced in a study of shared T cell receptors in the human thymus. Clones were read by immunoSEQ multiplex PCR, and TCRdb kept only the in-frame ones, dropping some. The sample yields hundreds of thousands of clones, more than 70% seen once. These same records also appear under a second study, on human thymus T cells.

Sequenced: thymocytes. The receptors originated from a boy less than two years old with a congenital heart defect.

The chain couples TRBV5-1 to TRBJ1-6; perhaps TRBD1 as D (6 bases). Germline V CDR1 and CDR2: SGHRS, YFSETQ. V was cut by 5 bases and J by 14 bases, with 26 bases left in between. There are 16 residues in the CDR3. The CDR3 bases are TGCGCCAGCAGGTTTACCCCCGGGACATCGTCTGAAGCCCTCCACTTT. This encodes CASRFTPGTSSEALHF.

CDR3 loop: CASSLVGTNYGYTF. CDR3 bases: TGTGCCAGCAGTTTGGTAGGGACAAACTATGGCTACACCTTC. The chain links TRBV27 to TRBJ1-2; D may be TRBD1 (6 bases). Trimming removed 3 bases from V and 2 bases from J, with 10 bases in between. Per germline, CDR1 MNHEY and CDR2 SMNVEV (reference sequence). The CDR3 covers 14 residues.

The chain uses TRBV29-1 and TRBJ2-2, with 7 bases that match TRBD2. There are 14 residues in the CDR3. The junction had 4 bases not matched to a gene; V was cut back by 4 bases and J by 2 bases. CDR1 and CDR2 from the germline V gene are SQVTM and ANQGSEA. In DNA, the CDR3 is TGCAGCGTTGGTGCTAGCGGAAACACCGGGGAGCTGTTTTTT. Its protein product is CSVGASGNTGELFF.

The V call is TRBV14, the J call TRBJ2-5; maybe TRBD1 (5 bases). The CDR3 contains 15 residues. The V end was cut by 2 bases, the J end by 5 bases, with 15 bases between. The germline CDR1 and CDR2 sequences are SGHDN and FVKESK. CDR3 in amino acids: CASSQFPRVLETQYF. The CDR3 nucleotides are TGTGCCAGCAGCCAATTCCCCAGGGTGTTGGAGACCCAGTACTTC.

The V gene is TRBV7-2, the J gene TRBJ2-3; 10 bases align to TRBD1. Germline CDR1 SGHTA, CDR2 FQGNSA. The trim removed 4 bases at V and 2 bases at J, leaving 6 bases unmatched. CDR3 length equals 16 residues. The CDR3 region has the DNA TGTGCCAGCAGCTGGGACAGGGGAGCGGCCACAGATACGCAGTATTTT. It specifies CASSWDRGAATDTQYF. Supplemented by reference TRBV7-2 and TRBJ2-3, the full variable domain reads GAGVSQSPSNKVTEKGKDVELRCDPISGHTALYWYRQSLGQGLEFLIYFQGNSAPDKSGLPSDRFSAERTGGSVSTLTIQRTQQEDSAVYLCASSWDRGAATDTQYFGPGTRLTVL.

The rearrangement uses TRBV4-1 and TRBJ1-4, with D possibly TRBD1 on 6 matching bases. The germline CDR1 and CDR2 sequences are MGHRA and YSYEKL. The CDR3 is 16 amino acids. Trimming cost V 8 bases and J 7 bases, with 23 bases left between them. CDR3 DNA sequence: TGCGCCAGCCGAATTTCGCCGGGGACAAGTGTTGAAAAACTGTTTTTT. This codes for CASRISPGTSVEKLFF.

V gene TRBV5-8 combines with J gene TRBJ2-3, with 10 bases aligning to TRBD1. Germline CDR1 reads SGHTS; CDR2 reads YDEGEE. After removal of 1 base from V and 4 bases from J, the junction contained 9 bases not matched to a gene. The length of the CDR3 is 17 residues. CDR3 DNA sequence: TGTGCCAGCAGCTTGTTCGTTCGGGACAGGGGATCAGATACGCAGTATTTT. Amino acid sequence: CASSLFVRDRGSDTQYF.

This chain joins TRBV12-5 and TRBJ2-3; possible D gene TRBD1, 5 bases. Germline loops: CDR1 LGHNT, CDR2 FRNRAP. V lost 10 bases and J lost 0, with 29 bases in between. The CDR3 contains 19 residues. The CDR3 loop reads CATTPRPFPFTGSTDTQYF. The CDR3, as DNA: TGTGCTACGACCCCCCGTCCATTCCCTTTTACAGGTAGCACAGATACGCAGTATTTT.

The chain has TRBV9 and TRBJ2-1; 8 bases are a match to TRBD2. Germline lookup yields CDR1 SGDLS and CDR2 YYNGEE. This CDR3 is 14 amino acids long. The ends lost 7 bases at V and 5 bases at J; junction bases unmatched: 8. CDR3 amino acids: CASCSGGPDNEQFF. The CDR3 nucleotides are TGTGCCAGCTGTTCGGGGGGGCCCGACAATGAGCAGTTCTTC.

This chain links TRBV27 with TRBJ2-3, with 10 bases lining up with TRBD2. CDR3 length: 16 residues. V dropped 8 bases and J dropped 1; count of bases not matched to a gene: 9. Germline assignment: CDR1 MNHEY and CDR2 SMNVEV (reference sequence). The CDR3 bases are TGTGCCAGCCAGGAAGCGGGAGGGCCCGGCACAGATACGCAGTATTTT. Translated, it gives CASQEAGGPGTDTQYF.

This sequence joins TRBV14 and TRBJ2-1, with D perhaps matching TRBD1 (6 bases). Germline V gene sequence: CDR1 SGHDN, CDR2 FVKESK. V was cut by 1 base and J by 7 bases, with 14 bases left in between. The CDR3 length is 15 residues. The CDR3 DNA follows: TGTGCCAGCAGCCAAGGTCCGACAGGAACGAATGAGCAGTTCTTC. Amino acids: CASSQGPTGTNEQFF. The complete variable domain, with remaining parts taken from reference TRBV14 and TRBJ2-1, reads EAGVTQFPSHSVIEKGQTVTLRCDPISGHDNLYWYRRVMGKEIKFLLHFVKESKQDESGMPNNRFLAERTGGTYSTLKVQPAELEDSGVYFCASSQGPTGTNEQFFGPGTRLTVL.

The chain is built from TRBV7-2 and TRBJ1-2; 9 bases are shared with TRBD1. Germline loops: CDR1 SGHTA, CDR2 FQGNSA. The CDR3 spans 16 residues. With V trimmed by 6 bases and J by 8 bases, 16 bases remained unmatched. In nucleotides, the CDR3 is TGTGCCAGCAGTTCCGGACAGGGGATTTATAAATGCGGCTACACCTTC. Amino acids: CASSSGQGIYKCGYTF.

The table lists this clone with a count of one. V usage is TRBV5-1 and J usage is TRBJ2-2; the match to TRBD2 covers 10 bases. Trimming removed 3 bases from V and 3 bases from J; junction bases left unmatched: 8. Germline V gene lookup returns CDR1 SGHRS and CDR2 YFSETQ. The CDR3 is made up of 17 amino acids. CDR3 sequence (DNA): TGCGCCAGCAGCTCGTCTAGCGGGAGTGCGCACACCGGGGAGCTGTTTTTT. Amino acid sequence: CASSSSSGSAHTGELFF.

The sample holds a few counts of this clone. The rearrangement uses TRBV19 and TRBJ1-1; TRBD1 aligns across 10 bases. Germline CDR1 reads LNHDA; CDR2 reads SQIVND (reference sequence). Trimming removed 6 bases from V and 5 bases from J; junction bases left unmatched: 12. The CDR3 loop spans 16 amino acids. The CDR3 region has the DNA TGTGCCAGTAGCCCTCCCTCCGCGGACAGGGGGACTGAAGCTTTCTTT. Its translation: CASSPPSADRGTEAFF.

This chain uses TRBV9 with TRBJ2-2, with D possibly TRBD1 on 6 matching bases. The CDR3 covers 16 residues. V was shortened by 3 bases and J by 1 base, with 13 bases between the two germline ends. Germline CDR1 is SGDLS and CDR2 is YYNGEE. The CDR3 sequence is CASSDPSTGNTGELFF. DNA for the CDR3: TGTGCCAGCAGCGACCCGTCGACAGGGAACACCGGGGAGCTGTTTTTT.

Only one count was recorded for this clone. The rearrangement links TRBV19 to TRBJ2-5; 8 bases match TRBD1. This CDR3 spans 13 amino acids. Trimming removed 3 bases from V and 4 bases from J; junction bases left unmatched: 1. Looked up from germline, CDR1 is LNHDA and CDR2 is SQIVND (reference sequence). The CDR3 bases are TGTGCCAGTAGTATGCAGGGGGCAGAGACCCAGTACTTC. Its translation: CASSMQGAETQYF.

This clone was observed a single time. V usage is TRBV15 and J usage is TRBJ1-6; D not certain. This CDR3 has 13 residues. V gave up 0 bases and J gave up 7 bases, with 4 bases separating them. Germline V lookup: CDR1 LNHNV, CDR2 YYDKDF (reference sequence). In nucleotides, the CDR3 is TGTGCCACCAGCAGAGATTTAAATTCACCCCTCCACTTT. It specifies CATSRDLNSPLHF. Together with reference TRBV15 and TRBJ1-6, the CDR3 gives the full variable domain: DAMVIQNPRYQVTQFGKPVTLSCSQTLNHNVMYWYQQKSSQAPKLLFHYYDKDFNNEADTPDNFQSRRPNTSFCFLDIRSPGLGDTAMYLCATSRDLNSPLHFGNGTRLTVT.

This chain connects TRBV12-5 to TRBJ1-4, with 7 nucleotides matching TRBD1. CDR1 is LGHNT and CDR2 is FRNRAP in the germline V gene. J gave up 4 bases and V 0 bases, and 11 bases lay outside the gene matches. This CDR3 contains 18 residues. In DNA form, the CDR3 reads TGTGCTAGTGGTTTGGTTGTTCGACCGGGACAGTTTAATGAAAAACTGTTTTTT. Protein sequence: CASGLVVRPGQFNEKLFF.

The CDR3 DNA reads as TGTGCCAGCAGTTTGGGACAGTACACTGAAGCTTTCTTT. The encoded protein is CASSLGQYTEAFF. V is TRBV28 and J is TRBJ1-1, with 7 bases lining up with TRBD1. Germline values: CDR1 MDHEN, CDR2 SYDVKM. This CDR3 comprises 13 residues. Trimming took 3 bases from V and 3 from J; bases not matched to a gene: 1. The full variable domain, in which reference TRBV28 and TRBJ1-1 provide the parts outside the CDR3, is DVKVTQSSRYLVKRTGEKVFLECVQDMDHENMFWYRQDPGLGLRLIYFSYDVKMKEKGDIPEGYSVSREKKERFSLILESASTNQTSMYLCASSLGQYTEAFFGQGTRLTVV.

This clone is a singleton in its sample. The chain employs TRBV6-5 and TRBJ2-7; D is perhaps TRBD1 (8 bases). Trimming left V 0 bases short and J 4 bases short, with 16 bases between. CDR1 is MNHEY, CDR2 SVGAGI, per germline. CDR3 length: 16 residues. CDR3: CASSYSIGQGGYEQYF. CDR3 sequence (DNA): TGTGCCAGCAGTTACTCCATAGGACAGGGAGGGTACGAGCAGTACTTC.

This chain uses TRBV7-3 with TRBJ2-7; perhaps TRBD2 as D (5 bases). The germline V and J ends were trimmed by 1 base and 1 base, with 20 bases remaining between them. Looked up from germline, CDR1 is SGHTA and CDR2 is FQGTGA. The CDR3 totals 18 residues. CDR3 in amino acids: CASSLNSRTAGYSYEQYF. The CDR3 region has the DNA TGTGCCAGCAGCTTAAATTCCCGAACGGCGGGTTATTCCTACGAGCAGTACTTC.

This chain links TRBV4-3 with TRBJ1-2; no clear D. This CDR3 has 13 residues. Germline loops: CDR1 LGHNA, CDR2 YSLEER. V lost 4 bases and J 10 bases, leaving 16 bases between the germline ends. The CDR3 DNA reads TGCGCCAGCAGCCCTTCACAGAGCTTGGTCTACACCTTC. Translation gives CASSPSQSLVYTF.

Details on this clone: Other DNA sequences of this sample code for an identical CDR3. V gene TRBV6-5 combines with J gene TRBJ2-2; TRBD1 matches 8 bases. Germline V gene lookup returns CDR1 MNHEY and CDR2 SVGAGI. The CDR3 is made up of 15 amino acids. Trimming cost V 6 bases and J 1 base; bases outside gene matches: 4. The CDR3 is CASSSGTGNTGELFF. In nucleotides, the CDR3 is TGTGCCAGCAGCTCCGGGACAGGGAACACCGGGGAGCTGTTTTTT.